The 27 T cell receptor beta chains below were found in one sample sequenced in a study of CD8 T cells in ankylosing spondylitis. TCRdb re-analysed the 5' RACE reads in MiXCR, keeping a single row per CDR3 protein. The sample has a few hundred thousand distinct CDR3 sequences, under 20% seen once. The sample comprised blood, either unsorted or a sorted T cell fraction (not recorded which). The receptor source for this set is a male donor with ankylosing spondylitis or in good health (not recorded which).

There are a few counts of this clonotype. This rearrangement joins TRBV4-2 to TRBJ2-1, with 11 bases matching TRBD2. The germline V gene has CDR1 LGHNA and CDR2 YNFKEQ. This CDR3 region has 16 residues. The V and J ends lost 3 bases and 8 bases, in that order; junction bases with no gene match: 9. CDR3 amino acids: CASSQRLAGSLDEQFF. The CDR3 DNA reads TGTGCCAGCAGCCAGAGACTAGCGGGAAGTTTAGATGAGCAGTTCTTC.

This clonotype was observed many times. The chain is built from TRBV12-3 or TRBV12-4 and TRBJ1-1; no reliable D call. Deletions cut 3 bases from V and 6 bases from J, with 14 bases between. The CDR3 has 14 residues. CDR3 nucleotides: TGTGCCAGCAGTTTCCCCGCCCTTAGGCCTGAAGCTTTCTTT. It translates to CASSFPALRPEAFF.

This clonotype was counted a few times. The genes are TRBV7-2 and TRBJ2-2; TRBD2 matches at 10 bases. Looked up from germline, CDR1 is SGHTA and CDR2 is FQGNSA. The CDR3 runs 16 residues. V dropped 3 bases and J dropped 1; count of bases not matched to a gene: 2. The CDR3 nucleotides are TGTGCCAGCAGCTTTTCTAGCGGGAGGAACACCGGGGAGCTGTTTTTT. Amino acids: CASSFSSGRNTGELFF.

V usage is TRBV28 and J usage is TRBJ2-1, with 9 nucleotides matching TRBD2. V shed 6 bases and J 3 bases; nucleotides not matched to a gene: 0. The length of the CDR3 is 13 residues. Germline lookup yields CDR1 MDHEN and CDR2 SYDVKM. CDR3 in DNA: TGTGCCAGCAGGCGGGAGGGCTACAATGAGCAGTTCTTC. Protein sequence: CASRREGYNEQFF.

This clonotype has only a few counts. CDR3 protein: CASSLAAEEPQHF. The CDR3 nucleotides read TGTGCCAGCAGTTTGGCCGCTGAAGAGCCCCAGCATTTT. The rearrangement links TRBV12-3 or TRBV12-4 to TRBJ1-5; D ambiguous. The CDR3 covers 13 residues. The V end was cut by 3 bases, the J end by 8 bases, with 11 bases between.

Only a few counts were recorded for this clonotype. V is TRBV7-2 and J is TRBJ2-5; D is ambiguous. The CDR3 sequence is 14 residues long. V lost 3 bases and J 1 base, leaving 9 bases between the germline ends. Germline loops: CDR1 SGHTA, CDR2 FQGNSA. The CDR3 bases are TGTGCCAGCAGCTTTTTGACGGGCCAAGAGACCCAGTACTTC. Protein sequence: CASSFLTGQETQYF.

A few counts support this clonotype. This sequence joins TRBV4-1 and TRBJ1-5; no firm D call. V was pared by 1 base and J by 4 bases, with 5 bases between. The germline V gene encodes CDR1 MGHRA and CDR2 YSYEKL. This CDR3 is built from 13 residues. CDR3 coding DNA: TGCGCCAGCAGCCAAGGGAGAAATCAGCCCCAGCATTTT. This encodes CASSQGRNQPQHF.

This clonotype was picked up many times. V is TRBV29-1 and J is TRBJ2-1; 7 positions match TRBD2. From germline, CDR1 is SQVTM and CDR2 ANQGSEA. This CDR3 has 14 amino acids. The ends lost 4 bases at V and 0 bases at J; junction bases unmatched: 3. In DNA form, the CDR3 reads TGCAGCGTTGTGGGCGGGAGCTCCTACAATGAGCAGTTCTTC. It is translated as CSVVGGSSYNEQFF.

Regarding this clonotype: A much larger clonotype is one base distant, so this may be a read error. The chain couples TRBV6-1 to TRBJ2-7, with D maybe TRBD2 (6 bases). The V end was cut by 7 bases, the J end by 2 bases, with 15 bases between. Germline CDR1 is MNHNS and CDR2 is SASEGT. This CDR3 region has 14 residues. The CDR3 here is CASNLEGSAYEQYF. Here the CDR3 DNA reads TGTGCCAGCAATCTGGAGGGGTCTGCCTACGAGCAGTACTTC.

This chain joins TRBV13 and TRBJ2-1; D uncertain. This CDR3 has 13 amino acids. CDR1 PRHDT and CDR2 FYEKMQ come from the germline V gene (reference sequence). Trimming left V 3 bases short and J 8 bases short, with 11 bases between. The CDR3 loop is CASSFTGPDEQFF. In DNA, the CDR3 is TGTGCCAGCAGCTTTACCGGTCCCGATGAGCAGTTCTTC.

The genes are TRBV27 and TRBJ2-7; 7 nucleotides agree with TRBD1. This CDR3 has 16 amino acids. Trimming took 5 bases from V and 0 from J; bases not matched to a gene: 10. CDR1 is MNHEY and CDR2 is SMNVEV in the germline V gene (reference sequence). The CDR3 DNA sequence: TGTGCCAGCAGTAAGCTGCCCGGGACAGCCTCCTACGAGCAGTACTTC. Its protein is CASSKLPGTASYEQYF.

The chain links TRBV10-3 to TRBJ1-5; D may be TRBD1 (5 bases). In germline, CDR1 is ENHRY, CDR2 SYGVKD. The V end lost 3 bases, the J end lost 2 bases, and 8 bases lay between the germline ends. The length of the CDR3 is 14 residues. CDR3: CAISEGDGNQPQHF. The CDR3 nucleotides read TGTGCCATCAGTGAAGGGGACGGCAATCAGCCCCAGCATTTT.

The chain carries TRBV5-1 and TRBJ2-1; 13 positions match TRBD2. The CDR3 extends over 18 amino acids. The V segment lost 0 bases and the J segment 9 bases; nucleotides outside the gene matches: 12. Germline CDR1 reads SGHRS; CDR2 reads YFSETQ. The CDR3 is CASSLGGHRTSGRGEQFF. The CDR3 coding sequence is TGCGCCAGCAGCTTGGGAGGGCACCGGACTAGCGGGAGAGGTGAGCAGTTCTTC.

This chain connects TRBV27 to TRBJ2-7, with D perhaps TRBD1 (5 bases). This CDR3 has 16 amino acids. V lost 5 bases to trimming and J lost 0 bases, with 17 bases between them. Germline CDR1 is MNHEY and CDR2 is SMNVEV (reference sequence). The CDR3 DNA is TGTGCCAGCAGTCCCTTGATAGGGGTCAGCTCCTACGAGCAGTACTTC. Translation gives CASSPLIGVSSYEQYF.

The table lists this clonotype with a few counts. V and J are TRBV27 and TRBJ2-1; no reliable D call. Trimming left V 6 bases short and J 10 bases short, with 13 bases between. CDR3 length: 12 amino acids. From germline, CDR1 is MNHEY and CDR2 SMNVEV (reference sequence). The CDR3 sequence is CASRPVESEQFF. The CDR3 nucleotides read TGTGCCAGCAGACCCGTAGAGAGCGAGCAGTTCTTC.

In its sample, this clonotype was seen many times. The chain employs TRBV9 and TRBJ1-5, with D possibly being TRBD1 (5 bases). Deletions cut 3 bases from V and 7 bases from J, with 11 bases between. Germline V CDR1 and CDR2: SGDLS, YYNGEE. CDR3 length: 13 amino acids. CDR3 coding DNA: TGTGCCAGCAGCGCAACAGGCTACCAGCCCCAGCATTTT. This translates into CASSATGYQPQHF. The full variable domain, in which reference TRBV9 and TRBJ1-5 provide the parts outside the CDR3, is DSGVTQTPKHLITATGQRVTLRCSPRSGDLSVYWYQQSLDQGLQFLIQYYNGEERAKGNILERFSAQQFPDLHSELNLSSLELGDSALYFCASSATGYQPQHFGDGTRLSIL.

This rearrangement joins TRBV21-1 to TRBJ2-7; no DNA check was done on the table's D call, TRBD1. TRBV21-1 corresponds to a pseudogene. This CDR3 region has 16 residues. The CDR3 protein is CASSKKKRGQAYEQYF. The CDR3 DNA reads TGTGCCAGCAGCAAAAAGAAAAGGGGGCAGGCCTACGAGCAGTACTTC.

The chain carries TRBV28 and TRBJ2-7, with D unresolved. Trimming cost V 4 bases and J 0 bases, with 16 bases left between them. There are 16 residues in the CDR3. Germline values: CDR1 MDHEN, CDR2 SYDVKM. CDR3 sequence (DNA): TGTGCCAGCAGTTCCCCCCCCCGAGACAACTCCTACGAGCAGTACTTC. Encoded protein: CASSSPPRDNSYEQYF. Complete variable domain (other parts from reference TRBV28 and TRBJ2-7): DVKVTQSSRYLVKRTGEKVFLECVQDMDHENMFWYRQDPGLGLRLIYFSYDVKMKEKGDIPEGYSVSREKKERFSLILESASTNQTSMYLCASSSPPRDNSYEQYFGPGTRLTVT.

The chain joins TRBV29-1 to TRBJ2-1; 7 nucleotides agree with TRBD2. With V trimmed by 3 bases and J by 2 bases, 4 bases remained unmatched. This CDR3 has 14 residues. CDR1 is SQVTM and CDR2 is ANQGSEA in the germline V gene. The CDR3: CSVEGGGTYNEQFF. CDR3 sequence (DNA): TGCAGCGTTGAGGGGGGGGGGACCTACAATGAGCAGTTCTTC.

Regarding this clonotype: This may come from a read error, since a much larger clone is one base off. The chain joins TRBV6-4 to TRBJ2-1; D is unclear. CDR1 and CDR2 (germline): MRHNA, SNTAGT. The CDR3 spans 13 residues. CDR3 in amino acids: CASGDNDNNEQFF. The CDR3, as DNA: TGTGCCAGCGGTGACAATGACAACAATGAGCAGTTCTTC.

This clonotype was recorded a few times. In nucleotides, the CDR3 is TGTGCCACCAGCCGAGGAGGTTTGTGGAATGAGCAGTTCTTC. As protein: CATSRGGLWNEQFF. The rearrangement links TRBV15 to TRBJ2-1; D is perhaps TRBD2 (5 bases). The germline gives CDR1 LNHNV, CDR2 YYDKDF (reference sequence). V dropped 5 bases and J dropped 7 bases, with 15 bases sitting between them. This CDR3 region has 14 residues.

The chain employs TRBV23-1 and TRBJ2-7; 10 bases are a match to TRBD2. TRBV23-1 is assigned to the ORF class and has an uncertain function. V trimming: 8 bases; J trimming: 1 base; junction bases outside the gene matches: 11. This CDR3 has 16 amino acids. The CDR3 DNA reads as TGCGCCAGCCCCCCGGGGGGACTAGCGAAATCCTACGAGCAGTACTTC. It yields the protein CASPPGGLAKSYEQYF.

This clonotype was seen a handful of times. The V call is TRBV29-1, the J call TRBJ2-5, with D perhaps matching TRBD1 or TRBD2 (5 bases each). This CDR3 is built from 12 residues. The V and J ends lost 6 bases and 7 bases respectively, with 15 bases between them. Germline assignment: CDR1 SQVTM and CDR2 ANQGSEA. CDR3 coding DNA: TGCAGCGTACTGGGGGAACCGGGGACCCAGTACTTC. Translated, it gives CSVLGEPGTQYF.

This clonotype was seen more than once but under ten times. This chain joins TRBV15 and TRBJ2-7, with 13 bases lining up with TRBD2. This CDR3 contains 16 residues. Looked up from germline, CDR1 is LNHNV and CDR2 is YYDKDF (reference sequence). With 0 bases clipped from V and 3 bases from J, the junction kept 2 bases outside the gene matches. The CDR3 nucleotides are TGTGCCACCAGCAGAGATGGACTAGCGGGAGTCTACGAGCAGTACTTC. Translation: CATSRDGLAGVYEQYF.

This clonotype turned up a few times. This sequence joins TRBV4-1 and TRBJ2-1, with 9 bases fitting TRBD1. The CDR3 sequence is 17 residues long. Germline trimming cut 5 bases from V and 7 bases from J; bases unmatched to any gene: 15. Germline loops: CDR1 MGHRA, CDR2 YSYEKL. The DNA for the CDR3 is TGCGCCAGCAGCACGCGACAGGGGGATGGCATACAAAATGAGCAGTTCTTC. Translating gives CASSTRQGDGIQNEQFF.

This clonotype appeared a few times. This CDR3 is CSVRIKYQETQYF. The CDR3 region has the DNA TGCAGCGTTAGGATCAAGTACCAAGAGACCCAGTACTTC. The chain carries TRBV29-1 and TRBJ2-5, with D unclear. The CDR3 contains 13 residues. With 5 bases removed from V and 0 bases from J, the gap between germline ends came to 10 bases. Germline V gene lookup returns CDR1 SQVTM and CDR2 ANQGSEA.

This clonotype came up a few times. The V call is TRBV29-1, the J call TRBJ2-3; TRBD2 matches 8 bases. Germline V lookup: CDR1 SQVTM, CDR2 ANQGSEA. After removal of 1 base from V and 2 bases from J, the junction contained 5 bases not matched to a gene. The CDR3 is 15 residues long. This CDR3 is CSVEGTSFYTDTQYF. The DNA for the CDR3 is TGCAGCGTTGAAGGGACTAGCTTTTACACAGATACGCAGTATTTT.